This T cell receptor (beta chain) was captured in a study of blood T cells in healthy people across ages (dated by TCRdb to the mid-2010s). Broadly, across the study: In model experiments, template switching captured about one uniquely barcoded TCR beta cDNA molecule for every two T cells. To track age-related changes in TCR beta repertoire diversity, the study relied on deep sequencing normalized with unique cDNA molecular identifiers. Donors were grouped into four age groups: young (average 16 years), middle-aged (roughly 37), aged (over 55) and long-lived (just over 80). Donors of different ages were randomly distributed across sequencing lanes to avoid experimental bias. Using the same blood draw, the study looked at two additional independent replicas of 1 million unique cDNA reads for two donors, one aged 18 to 30 and the other aged 80 or older.

The table lists this clonotype with a few counts. The target of this receptor is not known. No base qualities exist here, and no much larger clone lies one base off it. The 35 to 40 donors, aged roughly 6 to 95 years, were systemically healthy Caucasian individuals from Russia. Ten milliliters of peripheral blood were drawn from each donor into EDTA-treated Vacutainer tubes. Ficoll-Paque density-gradient centrifugation was used to isolate PBMCs, with at least 6 million obtained per sample. Trizol reagent was used to extract total RNA from the PBMCs, yielding at least 6 micrograms per sample. For every donor, flow cytometry on a PBMC aliquot measured the percentage of naive CD45RAhigh/CD27high T cells. V was cut back by 3 bases and J by 2 bases, leaving a gap of 8 bases between them. The germline V gene encodes CDR1 SGDLS and CDR2 YYNGEE. The CDR3 has 13 amino acids, counting the end cysteine and phenylalanine. Only the CDR3 region is kept as DNA, spanning 39 bases read in frame from base 1.

Results and caveats for the whole study, not just this receptor: The percentage of naive T cells measured by flow cytometry correlated strongly with observed TCR beta diversity. Conclusive comparison of naive and antigen-experienced compartments was prevented by the profiling of bulk unsorted PBMCs. Compared with the aged group, more naive CD4+ T cells, fewer expanded clones and increased TCR diversity were shown by the long-lived group, suggesting age selection. Estimates of total diversity based on one million sequenced T cells were regarded as lower bounds and as underestimates. Donor CMV infection status was unknown, potentially confounding age-related changes in expanded clonotypes. As age increased, observed TCR beta diversity per million T cells dropped in a roughly linear way, and a significant reduction was already evident by age 40.

The method was 5' RACE. Instrument used: Illumina HiSeq 2500. The second PCR ran for roughly 6 to 11 cycles and used a J-beta primer mix along with a sample-barcoded 5' primer. A unique molecular identifier was introduced onto each TCR beta cDNA molecule by a template-switch 5' adaptor carrying 12 random nucleotides. Each sample yielded at least 2.5 million CDR3-containing paired-end reads. First-strand cDNA synthesis was performed from all RNA using the Mint cDNA synthesis kit, with priming by a TRBC-specific oligonucleotide. Following uracil-DNA glycosylase treatment, all cDNA underwent a first 18-cycle PCR with the universal primers M1SS and BC2_uni_R. The paper's data handling went like this. For normalization, 1 million high-quality reads, each with a distinct molecular identifier, were randomly selected from each sample. Instead of being binned into consensus sequences, reads with shared molecular identifiers were discarded. MiTCR, run with a Q25 quality threshold and the strictest error-elimination algorithm, handled CDR3 identification, clonotype clustering and error correction. A nonparametric unseen species model with Euler transformation was used to estimate a lower bound on total TCR beta diversity. TCRdb's own reprocessing of the public reads used fastp at Q25 and MiXCR and kept productive beta chains. CDR3 protein duplicates are merged, each entry listing the most common genes and DNA. The V and J calls and clone size come from TCRdb's table, not from the authors' own analysis. Present in this sample are 650,000 to 1,000,000 distinct CDR3 sequences, 35% to 40% of which were seen just once. 10% to 15% of the sample goes to the ten largest clones.

The specimen was blood. This sequence originates from a man younger than 35 in good health. The V gene is TRBV9 and the J gene is TRBJ1-1, with no confidently assigned D gene. The CDR3 region has the sequence CASSAQSNTEAFF. The bases are TGTGCCAGCAGCGCCCAAAGTAACACTGAAGCTTTCTTT.